Each of the 24 T cell receptor beta chains below was sequenced from the same sample in a study of cytomegalovirus exposure and HLA in healthy donors (dated by TCRdb to 2017 to 2019). Library construction relied on the immunoSEQ multiplex PCR assay. A mixture of 60 forward primers for TCR Vbeta segments and 13 reverse primers for TCR Jbeta segments was used in the multiplex PCR. In TCRdb, the immuneACCESS table is reduced to in-frame sequences with V and J assigned. These tables do not hold every clone; where another copy was compared, an unresolved V gene accounts for under half, and the others remain unexplained. The sample table shows approximately 72,000 clones, and 82% are seen once. The ten largest clones capture under 2.5% of the sample. The sequencing input was PBMCs. The receptors shown here come from a man younger than 30 in good health and CMV-seronegative.

The V call is TRBV10-3, the J call TRBJ1-2; D ambiguous. V was shortened by 3 bases and J by 10 bases, with 6 bases between the two germline ends. The CDR3 is 10 residues long. Germline V gives CDR1 ENHRY, CDR2 SYGVKD. The CDR3 DNA is TGTGCCATCAGTGACAGATTCTACACCTTC. Encoded protein: CAISDRFYTF.

This sequence joins TRBV27 and TRBJ2-7; TRBD1 is a possible D gene (6 bases). The CDR3 loop spans 13 amino acids. V was pared by 4 bases and J by 2 bases, with 9 bases between. Germline values: CDR1 MNHEY, CDR2 SMNVEV (reference sequence). CDR3 sequence (DNA): TGTGCCAGCAGTTCAGGGGTAGCCTACGAGCAGTACTTC. Its translation is CASSSGVAYEQYF.

The chain couples TRBV5-6 to TRBJ1-4; 7 bases align to TRBD1. Trimming cost V 3 bases and J 5 bases; bases outside gene matches: 7. CDR1 is SGHDT and CDR2 is YYEEEE in the germline V gene. This CDR3 has 15 residues. CDR3 DNA: TGTGCCAGCAGCTCCTCGACAGGGTGGAATGAAAAACTGTTTTTT. Its protein product is CASSSSTGWNEKLFF. The entire variable domain, with the rest obtained from reference TRBV5-6 and TRBJ1-4, is as follows: DAGVTQSPTHLIKTRGQQVTLRCSPKSGHDTVSWYQQALGQGPQFIFQYYEEEERQRGNFPDRFSGHQFPNYSSELNVNALLLGDSALYLCASSSSTGWNEKLFFGSGTQLSVL.

The chain couples TRBV5-5 to TRBJ2-2, with TRBD1 as a possible D gene (5 bases). The CDR3 has 15 residues. Germline values: CDR1 SGHKS, CDR2 YYEKEE (reference sequence). Trimming cost V 0 bases and J 1 base, with 7 bases left between them. CDR3 in amino acids: CASSLGQGNTGELFF. In DNA, the CDR3 is TGTGCCAGCAGCTTGGGGCAGGGGAACACCGGGGAGCTGTTTTTT.

This rearrangement joins TRBV29-1 to TRBJ1-4; 7 bases match TRBD1. Per the germline V gene, CDR1 is SQVTM and CDR2 is ANQGSEA. The CDR3 is made up of 14 amino acids. The V gene end was trimmed by 7 bases and the J gene end by 6 bases; junction bases not matched to a gene: 11. The CDR3 protein is CSAARDSLDEKLFF. Here the CDR3 DNA reads TGCAGCGCCGCCCGGGACAGCCTGGATGAAAAACTGTTTTTT.

The V call is TRBV7-2, the J call TRBJ1-1, with no clear D. Trimming removed 3 bases at V and 1 base at J, with 3 bases between. The CDR3 extends over 12 amino acids. CDR1 and CDR2 from the germline V gene are SGHTA and FQGNSA. CDR3 amino acids: CASSFRNTEAFF. CDR3 bases: TGTGCCAGCAGCTTCCGGAACACTGAAGCTTTCTTT.

CDR3 DNA: TGTGCCAGCAGCTTTCGCCGGGACAGGGAGGATCAGCCCCAGCATTTT. It translates to CASSFRRDREDQPQHF. This chain uses TRBV7-2 with TRBJ1-5; TRBD1 agrees at 9 bases. Germline CDR1 is SGHTA and CDR2 is FQGNSA. The CDR3 spans 16 residues. V gave up 3 bases and J gave up 5 bases; unmatched junction bases: 8.

The V call is TRBV30, the J call TRBJ2-2; no clear D. Germline lookup yields CDR1 GTSNPN and CDR2 SVGIG (reference sequence). Trimming took off 1 base at V and 2 bases at J, with 5 bases between the two ends. The CDR3 loop spans 13 amino acids. The DNA of the CDR3 is TGTGCCTGGAGTGCTGTCAACACCGGGGAGCTGTTTTTT. It codes for CAWSAVNTGELFF.

The rearrangement joins TRBV13 to TRBJ2-2; TRBD2 might be the D (7 bases). V lost 5 bases and J 6 bases, leaving 10 bases between the germline ends. The CDR3 sequence is 13 residues long. CDR1 PRHDT and CDR2 FYEKMQ come from the germline V gene (reference sequence). CDR3 sequence: CASSRGASGELFF. The CDR3 bases are TGTGCCAGCAGCCGGGGGGCGTCCGGGGAGCTGTTTTTT.

V is TRBV7-3 and J is TRBJ2-6; D remains ambiguous. The CDR3 is 15 amino acids. From germline, CDR1 is SGHTA and CDR2 FQGTGA. V lost 5 bases, J lost 1 base, and 9 bases lay in between. DNA of the CDR3: TGTGCCAGCAGCCTCCTGGCTTCTGGGGCCAACGTCCTGACTTTC. It specifies CASSLLASGANVLTF.

This clone was observed a few times. The gene calls are TRBV5-4 and TRBJ2-7; possible D gene TRBD2, 5 bases. The CDR3 is made up of 13 amino acids. The V end was cut by 4 bases, the J end by 1 base, with 9 bases between. Germline V gene data show CDR1 as SGHNT and CDR2 as YYREEE (reference sequence). CDR3 nucleotide sequence: TGTGCCAGCAGCCTTGAGGGATCCTACGAGCAGTACTTC. Protein sequence: CASSLEGSYEQYF.

This clone came up a few times. The chain uses TRBV29-1 and TRBJ2-7; 11 nucleotides match TRBD1. Germline V gene data show CDR1 as SQVTM and CDR2 as ANQGSEA. The J segment lost 2 bases and the V segment lost 7 bases, leaving 4 bases of the junction unmatched. The CDR3 sequence is 13 residues long. For the CDR3, the DNA is TGCAGCGCCCGGGACAGGGGGACCTACGAGCAGTACTTC. It codes for CSARDRGTYEQYF.

This chain uses TRBV28 with TRBJ2-3; 8 nucleotides align to TRBD1. The germline gives CDR1 MDHEN, CDR2 SYDVKM. The CDR3 has 16 residues. J gave up 5 bases and V 6 bases, and 13 bases lay outside the gene matches. The CDR3 protein is CASRGDRTGNKDTQYF. In DNA, the CDR3 is TGTGCCAGCAGGGGGGATCGGACAGGGAACAAAGATACGCAGTATTTT.

Here the CDR3 DNA reads TGTGCCAGTAGTAGAAGCGACAGGGGTATCGGGGAGCTGTTTTTT. The encoded protein is CASSRSDRGIGELFF. The J gene is TRBJ2-2, the V gene TRBV19, with 8 positions matching TRBD1. The trim removed 4 bases at V and 7 bases at J, leaving 8 bases unmatched. The CDR3 totals 15 residues. CDR1 and CDR2 (germline): LNHDA, SQIVND (reference sequence).

The V gene is TRBV2, the J gene TRBJ2-1, with 7 bases identical to TRBD2. CDR1 and CDR2 (germline): SNHLY, FYNNEI. CDR3 length: 16 amino acids. V dropped 7 bases and J dropped 0; count of bases not matched to a gene: 9. CDR3 nucleotide sequence: TGTGCCAGCACCCTATTTGGCGGGAGCTCCTACAATGAGCAGTTCTTC. Translation gives CASTLFGGSSYNEQFF. Drawing the rest from reference TRBV2 and TRBJ2-1, the complete variable domain is EPEVTQTPSHQVTQMGQEVILRCVPISNHLYFYWYRQILGQKVEFLVSFYNNEISEKSEIFDDQFSVERPDGSNFTLKIRSTKLEDSAMYFCASTLFGGSSYNEQFFGPGTRLTVL.

The DNA of the CDR3 is TGTGCCAGCAGCCCGCGGGGAAGGAGAAGCTCTGGAAACACCATATATTTT. Residues: CASSPRGRRSSGNTIYF. This chain uses TRBV11-2 with TRBJ1-3, with D hard to call. Trimming took off 5 bases at V and 0 bases at J, with 17 bases between the two ends. Germline V gene data show CDR1 as SGHAT and CDR2 as FQNNGV. The CDR3 sequence is 17 residues long.

The rearrangement joins TRBV11-3 to TRBJ2-1; TRBD1 agrees at 8 bases. Trimming cost V 5 bases and J 6 bases; bases outside gene matches: 18. The CDR3 consists of 18 residues. Germline CDR1 SGHNT, CDR2 YENEEA. This CDR3 is CASSPGTGWLALSNEQFF. In DNA form, the CDR3 reads TGTGCCAGCAGCCCTGGGACAGGATGGCTAGCATTGAGCAATGAGCAGTTCTTC.

This clone was counted a few times. V gene TRBV19 combines with J gene TRBJ1-1, with 8 nucleotides matching TRBD1. Germline lookup yields CDR1 LNHDA and CDR2 SQIVND (reference sequence). The CDR3 covers 12 residues. J was trimmed by 5 bases and V by 7 bases; bases with no gene match: 3. CDR3 in DNA: TGTGCCAGTAAAACAGGGGGAACTGAAGCTTTCTTT. This codes for CASKTGGTEAFF.

The rearrangement joins TRBV4-2 to TRBJ2-7; 11 nucleotides agree with TRBD1. Germline lookup yields CDR1 LGHNA and CDR2 YNFKEQ. The length of the CDR3 is 16 residues. V was clipped by 0 bases and J by 3 bases; unmatched bases: 4. The CDR3 loop is CASSQDPGTGGYEQYF. CDR3 bases: TGTGCCAGCAGCCAAGATCCAGGGACAGGGGGCTACGAGCAGTACTTC.

The rearrangement uses TRBV19 and TRBJ2-3; TRBD2 aligns across 9 bases. Germline V lookup: CDR1 LNHDA, CDR2 SQIVND (reference sequence). The V gene end was trimmed by 4 bases and the J gene end by 3 bases; junction bases not matched to a gene: 5. CDR3 length: 15 residues. This chain's CDR3 is CASSRGGRVTDTQYF. The CDR3 DNA reads TGTGCCAGTAGTAGGGGCGGGAGGGTTACAGATACGCAGTATTTT.

The V gene is TRBV7-8, the J gene TRBJ2-7; D is ambiguous. Germline assignment: CDR1 SGHVS and CDR2 FQNEAQ. V was trimmed by 1 base and J by 3 bases, leaving 4 bases between them. The CDR3 loop spans 12 amino acids. The CDR3 DNA is TGTGCCAGCAGCTTAGAGCTCTACGAGCAGTACTTC. It encodes CASSLELYEQYF.

The chain has TRBV28 and TRBJ2-7, with D possibly being TRBD1 (5 bases). The germline CDR1 and CDR2 sequences are MDHEN and SYDVKM. Trimming took off 6 bases at V and 4 bases at J, with 10 bases between the two ends. This CDR3 is built from 12 residues. The CDR3 loop reads CASRDIEYEQYF. The CDR3 coding sequence is TGTGCCAGCAGGGACATAGAATACGAGCAGTACTTC.

The V and J genes are TRBV14 and TRBJ2-3; 8 nucleotides match TRBD1. V lost 6 bases, J lost 4 bases, and 12 bases stayed unmatched. Germline V CDR1 and CDR2: SGHDN, FVKESK. The CDR3 runs to 16 residues. CDR3 sequence reads: CASSQWTGLIPDTQYF. CDR3 nucleotide sequence: TGTGCCAGCAGTCAATGGACAGGGCTCATCCCAGATACGCAGTATTTT.

The chain couples TRBV10-3 to TRBJ1-5; TRBD1 might be the D (6 bases). The germline gives CDR1 ENHRY, CDR2 SYGVKD. The CDR3 length is 17 residues. V was pared by 0 bases and J by 9 bases, with 21 bases between. CDR3 nucleotides: TGTGCCATCAGTGAGTCGGGCAAAAGGACAGTTCCAGGGCCCCAGCATTTT. Translated, it gives CAISESGKRTVPGPQHF.